Shown below are 10 T cell receptor beta chains from a single sample sequenced in a study of T cell repertoires in cytomegalovirus infection. TCRdb re-called the reads with MiXCR, one entry per CDR3 protein. The table includes approximately 1,000,000 distinct CDR3 sequences, around 31% detected once. For these receptors, no antigen is known. The material sequenced was cultured CD8+ T cells from PBMCs, taken from culture after CMV antigen stimulation. All receptors derive from a human donor in good health (CMV status not recorded). Some clones in this sample may be carry-over from other donors' samples.

The chain employs TRBV27 and TRBJ1-3; D gene unclear. The CDR3 is made up of 13 amino acids. Germline V gives CDR1 MNHEY, CDR2 SMNVEV (reference sequence). V lost 3 bases, J lost 4 bases, and 7 bases lay in between. This CDR3 is CASSFQEGNTIYF. The CDR3 region has the DNA TGTGCCAGCAGTTTCCAGGAAGGAAACACCATATATTTT.

This clonotype has just a few counts. This chain links TRBV2 with TRBJ2-6; 8 nucleotides align to TRBD1. CDR3 length: 15 amino acids. In germline, CDR1 is SNHLY, CDR2 FYNNEI. Trimming at V came to 8 bases and at J to 0 bases, leaving 3 bases not matched to a gene. The CDR3 DNA reads TGTGCCAGCGCTACAGGGGGCTCTGGGGCCAACGTCCTGACTTTC. Protein sequence: CASATGGSGANVLTF.

With respect to this clonotype: A read error is possible here, since a much larger clone lies one base away. V is TRBV7-6 and J is TRBJ2-7, with a weak D call TRBD1 (6 bases). The CDR3 totals 15 residues. From germline, CDR1 is SGHVS and CDR2 FNYEAQ. CDR3 in amino acids: CVSSLGDTGTYEQYF. CDR3 sequence (DNA): TGTGTCAGCAGCTTAGGAGATACAGGGACCTACGAGCAGTACTTC. Looking up the rest from reference TRBV7-6 and TRBJ2-7 gives the full variable domain: GAGVSQSPRYKVTKRGQDVALRCDPISGHVSLYWYRQALGQGPEFLTYFNYEAQQDKSGLPNDRFSAERPEGSISTLTIQRTEQRDSAMYRCVSSLGDTGTYEQYFGPGTRLTVT.

This clonotype was detected a few times. The V gene is TRBV28, the J gene TRBJ2-7; 8 nucleotides line up with TRBD1. The trim removed 4 bases at V and 3 bases at J, leaving 5 bases unmatched. This CDR3 has 14 amino acids. Germline V lookup: CDR1 MDHEN, CDR2 SYDVKM. The CDR3, as DNA: TGTGCCAGCAGTTCCCATGGACAGGGCTACGAGCAGTACGTC. Translating gives CASSSHGQGYEQYV.

The CDR3 is CASSYLGQAYEQYV. The CDR3 region has the DNA TGTGCCAGCAGTTACTTGGGACAGGCTTACGAGCAGTACGTC. V usage is TRBV6-6 and J usage is TRBJ2-7; 8 bases are a match to TRBD1. Germline loops: CDR1 MNHNY, CDR2 SVGAGI (reference sequence). The CDR3 sequence is 14 residues long. The J segment lost 4 bases and the V segment lost 1 base, leaving 3 bases of the junction unmatched.

Remarks on this clonotype: A clone one base away is much larger, so this may be a read error. The chain employs TRBV7-6 and TRBJ2-3; 9 nucleotides align to TRBD2. CDR1 SGHVS and CDR2 FNYEAQ come from the germline V gene. The length of the CDR3 is 17 residues. V shed 9 bases, J shed 0 bases, and the junction held 13 bases outside the gene matches. The CDR3 reads CARSPPRGGRSTDTQYF. The CDR3 DNA is TGTGCCAGGAGCCCTCCGCGGGGGGGCCGGAGCACAGATACGCAGTATTTT.

This clonotype was found a few times. The chain carries TRBV9 and TRBJ2-7; TRBD1 agrees at 8 bases. After removal of 4 bases from V and 3 bases from J, the junction contained 6 bases not matched to a gene. This CDR3 has 14 residues. CDR1 SGDLS and CDR2 YYNGEE come from the germline V gene. Written as DNA, the CDR3 is TGTGCCAGCAGCATTGGACAGGGTGGCTACGAGCAGTACTTC. This encodes CASSIGQGGYEQYF.

The V call is TRBV11-2, the J call TRBJ2-7; 7 nucleotides match TRBD1. The CDR3 extends over 13 amino acids. J was trimmed by 2 bases and V by 8 bases; bases with no gene match: 6. The germline CDR1 and CDR2 sequences are SGHAT and FQNNGV. CDR3 amino acids: CASGRDSPYEQYV. The CDR3 DNA reads as TGTGCCAGCGGACGGGACAGCCCCTACGAGCAGTACGTC.

This clonotype turned up a few times. The chain joins TRBV2 to TRBJ1-2; D is uncertain. The CDR3 totals 16 residues. V lost 0 bases, J lost 0 bases, and 11 bases lay in between. CDR1 and CDR2 (germline): SNHLY, FYNNEI. CDR3 amino acids: CASSEARRLANYGYTF. The CDR3 DNA reads TGTGCCAGCAGTGAAGCGCGGCGGTTAGCTAACTATGGCTACACCTTC.

The chain is built from TRBV20-1 and TRBJ1-4; 7 bases line up with TRBD1. With 0 bases clipped from V and 8 bases from J, the junction kept 15 bases outside the gene matches. CDR1 DFQATT and CDR2 SNEGSKA come from the germline V gene (reference sequence). CDR3 length: 17 amino acids. This chain's CDR3 is CSAREIRDSIEMEKLFF. CDR3 in DNA: TGCAGTGCTAGAGAAATCCGGGACAGCATTGAAATGGAAAAACTGTTTTTT.